Presented here are 2 T cell receptor beta chains from one specimen sequenced in a study of OX40 agonist ivuxolimab in advanced cancers. Libraries were prepared by immunoSEQ multiplex PCR; TCRdb keeps only in-frame clonotypes and omits some of them. The sample includes roughly 13,000 clones, roughly 89% seen only once; the top ten take over 5.5%. This specimen consisted of CD4+ or CD8+ T cells sorted from blood, obtained in a trial of the OX40 agonist ivuxolimab. The receptors originated from an adult with an advanced solid tumor such as melanoma, head and neck, liver or kidney cancer.

The genes are TRBV7-9 and TRBJ2-5; no reliable D call. This CDR3 is built from 13 residues. The germline CDR1 and CDR2 sequences are SEHNR and FQNEAQ (reference sequence). Trimming removed 2 bases at V and 4 bases at J, with 8 bases between. DNA for the CDR3: TGTGCCAGCAGCTTACTTTCGGGAGAGACCCAGTACTTC. Translation gives CASSLLSGETQYF.

By share of the sample, this clone is medium-sized. V usage is TRBV5-1 and J usage is TRBJ1-2, with a weak D call TRBD1 (6 bases). Trimming shortened V by 2 bases and J by 1 base, and 9 bases separated the two germline ends. The CDR3 extends over 14 amino acids. CDR1 and CDR2 from the germline V gene are SGHRS and YFSETQ. This CDR3 is CASSFTGNNYGYTF. In DNA, the CDR3 is TGCGCCAGCAGCTTCACAGGGAATAACTATGGCTACACCTTC.